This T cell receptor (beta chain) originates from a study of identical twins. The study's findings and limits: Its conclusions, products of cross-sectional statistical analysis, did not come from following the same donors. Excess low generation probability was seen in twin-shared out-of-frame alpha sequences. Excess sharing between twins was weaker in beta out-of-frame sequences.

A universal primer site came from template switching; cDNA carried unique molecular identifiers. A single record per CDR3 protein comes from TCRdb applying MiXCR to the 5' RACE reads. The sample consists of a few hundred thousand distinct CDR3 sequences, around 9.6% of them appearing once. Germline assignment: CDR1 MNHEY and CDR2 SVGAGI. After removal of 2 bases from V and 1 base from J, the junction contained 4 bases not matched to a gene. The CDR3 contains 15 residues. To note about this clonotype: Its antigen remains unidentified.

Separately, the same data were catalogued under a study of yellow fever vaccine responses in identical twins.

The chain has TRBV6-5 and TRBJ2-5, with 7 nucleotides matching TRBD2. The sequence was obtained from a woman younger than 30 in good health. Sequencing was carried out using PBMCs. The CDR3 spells CASSYNPSGQETQYF. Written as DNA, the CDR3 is TGTGCCAGCAGTTACAACCCTAGCGGCCAAGAGACCCAGTACTTC.